This entry describes one TCR beta chain. There are 15 residues in the CDR3. J was trimmed by 6 bases and V by 0 bases; bases with no gene match: 5. Germline loops: CDR1 SGDLS, CDR2 YYNGEE. Per the authors' pipeline: Nucleated cell number was recorded as an estimate derived from reference gene primer amplification. The table came from immunoSEQ multiplex PCR; TCRdb's copy has only in-frame clones and leaves some out. That table furnishes V, J and clone size, whereas the DNA furnished D and trimming. The data contain fewer than 200,000 clones, 65% to 80% of them singletons. This record belongs to a study of blood T cell repertoires in COVID-19.

The chain couples TRBV9 to TRBJ1-2; TRBD1 agrees at 10 bases. The sequence came from a woman aged 70-85 years in a cohort exposed to, infected with or recovered from COVID-19 (not recorded which). Sequencing was performed on PBMCs or T cells enriched from blood (not recorded which). CDR3 region: CASSVAGTGAHGYTF. In DNA, the CDR3 is TGTGCCAGCAGCGTAGCCGGGACAGGGGCCCATGGCTACACCTTC.